Listed below are T cell receptor beta chains from one sample, sequenced in a study of blood T cell repertoires in COVID-19. The method was immunoSEQ multiplex PCR; TCRdb's version includes in-frame clones alone and lacks a portion of them. The table records roughly 120,000 clones, roughly 90% of them present only once. The sample comprised peripheral blood. All receptors come from a man aged 50-60 years with active COVID-19. Both conserved end residues are part of each CDR3. A D gene is named only where the DNA matches it firmly. Size tells how often a clone was seen (once, few, many) or the class of an expanded clone, and some rows leave it out.

v_gene	j_gene	d_gene	abundance	CDR3nt	CDR3aa
TRBV30	TRBJ1-2	-	-	TGTGCCAGACATGACAGCGGGGTTTGGTATGGCTACACCTTC	CARHDSGVWYGYTF
TRBV7-9	TRBJ2-7	-	-	TGTGCCAGCAGCCCATCCTTGGCGGGGATTAGCTCCTACGAGCAGTACTTC	CASSPSLAGISSYEQYF
TRBV3-1/TRBV3-2	TRBJ2-5	-	-	TGTGCCAGCAGCCAACTCTCTACAGGACAGACCCAGTACTTC	CASSQLSTGQTQYF
TRBV5-1	TRBJ1-1	TRBD1	-	TGCGCCAGCAGCCAGGACAGGGGACATGCTTTCTTT	CASSQDRGHAFF
TRBV30	TRBJ2-5	TRBD2	-	TGTGCCTGGAGTAGCGGACTAGCCCCGGAGACCCAGTACTTC	CAWSSGLAPETQYF
TRBV5-1	TRBJ2-6	TRBD1	-	TGCGCCAGCAGGGACAGGCCCCCTCGAACCCCTTCTGGGGCCAACGTCCTGACTTTC	CASRDRPPRTPSGANVLTF
TRBV28	TRBJ2-1	-	few	TGTGCCAGCAGTTTAGGGCTTCCCTACAATGAGCAGTTCTTC	CASSLGLPYNEQFF
TRBV5-4	TRBJ1-1	-	-	TGTGCCACCAAATCCGGGACTCTAAACACTGAAGCTTTCTTT	CATKSGTLNTEAFF
TRBV19	TRBJ1-2	TRBD1	once	TGTGCCAGTAGTATCGACAGGGGCTCACGGGGCGGCTACACCTTC	CASSIDRGSRGGYTF
TRBV19	TRBJ1-4	-	-	TGTGCCAGTAGTCTAACGGGGGGCGCTAGCGAAAAACTGTTTTTT	CASSLTGGASEKLFF
TRBV5-1	TRBJ1-1	TRBD1	-	TGCGCCAGCAGCTTGAATCCAGGGGGCACTGAAGCTTTCTTT	CASSLNPGGTEAFF
TRBV15	TRBJ2-3	-	-	TGTGCCACCAGCCGTCCAGGGCGGGAAGCAGATACGCAGTATTTT	CATSRPGREADTQYF
TRBV28	TRBJ2-1	-	once	TGTGCCAGCAGTCCCCTTCTACGTAGCGGCAACAATGAGCAGTTCTTC	CASSPLLRSGNNEQFF
TRBV25-1	TRBJ2-2	-	-	TGTGCCAGCAACCCAGGGAAGTGGACCGGGGAGCTGTTTTTT	CASNPGKWTGELFF
TRBV19	TRBJ2-1	TRBD2	-	TGTGCCAGTAGGCAGTTTGCGGGGGGACACAATGAGCAGTTCTTC	CASRQFAGGHNEQFF
TRBV5-1	TRBJ1-2	TRBD1	-	TGCGCCAGCAGCTTACCACAGGGGGCGGATGGCTACACCTTC	CASSLPQGADGYTF
TRBV15	TRBJ1-3	-	few	TGTGCCACCAGCAGAGATGACAGAGGCTCTGGAAACACCATATATTTT	CATSRDDRGSGNTIYF
TRBV27	TRBJ2-3	-	-	TGTACCAGCAGTTTTTCAGCGAGCACAGATACGCAGTATTTT	CTSSFSASTDTQYF
TRBV10-3	TRBJ2-1	TRBD2	-	TGTGCCATCAGTAGGGAAAATGGGGACTACTACAATGAGCAGTTCTTC	CAISRENGDYYNEQFF
TRBV5-1	TRBJ1-4	-	-	TGCGCCAGCAGCCCGGCACGGGGGTGGGATGAAAAACTGTTTTTT	CASSPARGWDEKLFF
TRBV23-1	TRBJ2-3	TRBD2	-	TGCGCCAGCAGTCAACGGCTAGCGGGGAGCACAGATACGCAGTATTTT	CASSQRLAGSTDTQYF
TRBV4-2	TRBJ1-1	-	-	TGTGCCAGCAGTCAAGCAGGGGACACTGAAGCTTTCTTT	CASSQAGDTEAFF
TRBV6-5	TRBJ1-1	-	-	TGTGCCAGCAGTCTTAACAGGGTAACTGAAGCTTTCTTT	CASSLNRVTEAFF
TRBV25-1	TRBJ2-2	-	-	TGTGCCAGCAGTGATAGGGGCACCGGGGAGCTGTTTTTT	CASSDRGTGELFF
TRBV27	TRBJ1-4	-	-	TGTGCCAGCAGCCTCGGGGGAGGGGTCGGTGAAAAACTGTTTTTT	CASSLGGGVGEKLFF
TRBV5-4	TRBJ2-2	TRBD2	-	TGTGCCAGCAGCCTTGGTGGGACTAGCGTTACCGGGGAGCTGTTTTTT	CASSLGGTSVTGELFF
TRBV4-1	TRBJ1-4	TRBD1	-	TGCGCCAGCAGCCAAGAGACAGGGACTAATGAAAAACTGTTTTTT	CASSQETGTNEKLFF
TRBV19	TRBJ2-3	-	-	TGTGCCAGTAGCCAAGACCGGCGGACTAGCACAGATACGCAGTATTTT	CASSQDRRTSTDTQYF
TRBV6-5	TRBJ2-3	TRBD2	-	TGTGCCAGCAGTTCGTTAGCGGGCGGCCGTGGTACGCAGTATTTT	CASSSLAGGRGTQYF
TRBV18	TRBJ2-1	TRBD2	-	TGTGCCAGCTCACCACAAGCGGGGGGGTCCTACAATGAGCAGTTCTTC	CASSPQAGGSYNEQFF
TRBV11-2	TRBJ2-1	TRBD1	-	TGTGCCAGCAGCCCGGGACAGGGCGGCAATGAGCAGTTCTTC	CASSPGQGGNEQFF
TRBV7-6	TRBJ1-4	TRBD1	-	TGTGCCAGCAGCTTAGCGGTCAGGGGGGTTGAAAAACTGTTTTTT	CASSLAVRGVEKLFF
TRBV18	TRBJ2-5	-	-	TGTGCCAGCTCACTCCGAAGGGGGAACACCCAAGAGACCCAGTACTTC	CASSLRRGNTQETQYF